This is a list of T cell receptor beta chains from one sample in a study of T cells in Graves' hyperthyroidism and ophthalmopathy. TCRdb re-called the multiplex PCR reads with MiXCR, one entry per CDR3 protein. The repertoire consists of about 350,000 distinct CDR3 sequences, with over 11% occurring once and the leading ten covering 20% to 25%. Sequenced material: blood. The receptors derive from a woman in her twenties or thirties with Graves' hyperthyroidism. The conserved cysteine and the conserved F or W are not part of the CDR3 here. Size is omitted from some rows. Given values are once, few, many or a class for expanded clones.

size	V	J	CDR3
many	TRBV30	TRBJ1-5	AWSAQSGNQPQH
.	TRBV28	TRBJ2-6	ASSWEDPGANVLT
few	TRBV3-1	TRBJ2-2	ASSLEDYFAGELF
few	TRBV27	TRBJ1-4	ASSSEPAAPLLF
many	TRBV7-8	TRBJ1-5	ASSLDRIQPQH
few	TRBV12-3/TRBV12-4	TRBJ1-1	ATGGGTEAF
.	TRBV19	TRBJ2-3	ASSIEEDTQY
few	TRBV28	TRBJ2-3	ASSHPERGADTQY
few	TRBV10-3	TRBJ1-1	AISESGTGNTEAF
few	TRBV14	TRBJ2-2	ASSQEAGAAGELF
.	TRBV6-5	TRBJ2-7	ASSYSYGSYEQY
many	TRBV28	TRBJ2-1	ASREGSGSRNEQF
many	TRBV2	TRBJ1-2	ASSGGDRSLNYGYT
many	TRBV20-1	TRBJ2-2	SARDRGGELF
many	TRBV12-3/TRBV12-4	TRBJ1-3	ASSLGQAGNTIY
.	TRBV11-2	TRBJ1-4	ASTSYRVGEKLF
many	TRBV6-2/TRBV6-3	TRBJ2-3	ASSGYPGDTQY
many	TRBV9	TRBJ2-2	ASSVEQGGGELF
many	TRBV3-1	TRBJ2-2	ASSQEVEELF
many	TRBV20-1	TRBJ2-5	SATPSGRWETQY
many	TRBV3-1	TRBJ2-1	ASSQVEGEQF
many	TRBV24-1	TRBJ2-5	ATSDFGQLPQETQY
few	TRBV11-2	TRBJ2-6	ASSFVPGANVLT
many	TRBV2	TRBJ1-1	ASSPWDLNTEAF
many	TRBV7-8	TRBJ2-1	ASSFPTGVDFNEQF
many	TRBV20-1	TRBJ2-3	SANRLAGGTDTQY
.	TRBV4-1	TRBJ1-4	ASSQGLGLGEKLF
many	TRBV7-2	TRBJ1-1	ASSFTEGTEAF
many	TRBV30	TRBJ2-7	AWSVEGPTYEQY
.	TRBV6-1	TRBJ2-3	ASSSLVAGAVPDTQY
few	TRBV3-1	TRBJ1-5	ASSHGAVLGDSLFNQPQH
many	TRBV28	TRBJ2-7	ASSLETLSEQY
many	TRBV28	TRBJ2-1	ASSFGVGNEQF
.	TRBV5-4	TRBJ2-5	ASSVPSGLAKETQY
.	TRBV5-4	TRBJ1-4	ASSSGREFNEKLF
few	TRBV29-1	TRBJ1-1	SVEDVAAF
many	TRBV7-8	TRBJ1-2	ASSLGEGANGYT
many	TRBV25-1	TRBJ1-1	ASSEYEVGLRNTEAF